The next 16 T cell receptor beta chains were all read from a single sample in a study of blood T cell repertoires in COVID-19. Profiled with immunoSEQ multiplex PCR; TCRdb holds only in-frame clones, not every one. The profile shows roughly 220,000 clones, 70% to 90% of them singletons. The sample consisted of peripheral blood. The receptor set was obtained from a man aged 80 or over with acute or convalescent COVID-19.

As DNA, the CDR3 is TGTGCCAGCAGCCCCTTTACAGGACAGGGGAAAATTGAAGCTTTCTTT. Translating gives CASSPFTGQGKIEAFF. The chain is built from TRBV3-1 (or the pseudogene TRBV3-2) and TRBJ1-1; 9 bases are a match to TRBD1. V was clipped by 4 bases and J by 7 bases; unmatched bases: 13. The germline gives CDR1 LGHDT, CDR2 YNNKEL (reference sequence). The CDR3 has 16 amino acids.

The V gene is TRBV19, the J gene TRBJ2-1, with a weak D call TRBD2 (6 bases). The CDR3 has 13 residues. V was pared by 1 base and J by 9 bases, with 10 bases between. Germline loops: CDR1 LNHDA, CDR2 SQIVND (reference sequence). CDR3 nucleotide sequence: TGTGCCAGTAGTATAGCCCAGGGAGGTGAGCAGTTCTTC. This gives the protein CASSIAQGGEQFF.

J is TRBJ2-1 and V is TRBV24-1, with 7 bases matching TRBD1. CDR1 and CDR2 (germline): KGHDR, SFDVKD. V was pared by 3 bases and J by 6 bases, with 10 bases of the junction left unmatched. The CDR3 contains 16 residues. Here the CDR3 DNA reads TGTGCCACCAGTGATCCTGACAGGGTAGTGGGCAATGAGCAGTTCTTC. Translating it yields CATSDPDRVVGNEQFF.

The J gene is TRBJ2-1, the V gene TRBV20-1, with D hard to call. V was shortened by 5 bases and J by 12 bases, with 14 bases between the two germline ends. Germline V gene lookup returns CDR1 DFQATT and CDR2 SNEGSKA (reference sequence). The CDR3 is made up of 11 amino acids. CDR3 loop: CSAGPQVRQFF. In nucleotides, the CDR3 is TGCAGTGCTGGCCCCCAAGTACGGCAGTTCTTC.

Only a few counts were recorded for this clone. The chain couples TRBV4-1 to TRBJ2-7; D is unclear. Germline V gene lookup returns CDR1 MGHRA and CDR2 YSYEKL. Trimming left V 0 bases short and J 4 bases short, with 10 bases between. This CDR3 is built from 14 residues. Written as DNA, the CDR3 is TGCGCCAGCAGCCAAGATTTACAGCTTTACGAGCAGTACTTC. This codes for CASSQDLQLYEQYF.

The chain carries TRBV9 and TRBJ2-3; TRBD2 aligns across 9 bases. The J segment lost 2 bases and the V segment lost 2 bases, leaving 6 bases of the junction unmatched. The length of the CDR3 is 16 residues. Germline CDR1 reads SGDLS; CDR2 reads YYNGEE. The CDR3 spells CASSVTGTSITDTQYF. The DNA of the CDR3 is TGTGCCAGCAGCGTTACCGGGACTAGCATCACAGATACGCAGTATTTT. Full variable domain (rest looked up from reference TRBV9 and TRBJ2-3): DSGVTQTPKHLITATGQRVTLRCSPRSGDLSVYWYQQSLDQGLQFLIQYYNGEERAKGNILERFSAQQFPDLHSELNLSSLELGDSALYFCASSVTGTSITDTQYFGPGTRLTVL.

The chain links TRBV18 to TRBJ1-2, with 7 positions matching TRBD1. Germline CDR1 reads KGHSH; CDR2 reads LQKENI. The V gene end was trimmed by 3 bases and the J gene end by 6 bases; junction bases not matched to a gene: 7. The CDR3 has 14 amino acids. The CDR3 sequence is CASSPQNTGDGYTF. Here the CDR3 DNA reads TGTGCCAGCTCACCTCAAAATACAGGGGATGGCTACACCTTC. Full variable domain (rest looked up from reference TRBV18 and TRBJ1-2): NAGVMQNPRHLVRRRGQEARLRCSPMKGHSHVYWYRQLPEEGLKFMVYLQKENIIDESGMPKERFSAEFPKEGPSILRIQQVVRGDSAAYFCASSPQNTGDGYTFGSGTRLTVV.

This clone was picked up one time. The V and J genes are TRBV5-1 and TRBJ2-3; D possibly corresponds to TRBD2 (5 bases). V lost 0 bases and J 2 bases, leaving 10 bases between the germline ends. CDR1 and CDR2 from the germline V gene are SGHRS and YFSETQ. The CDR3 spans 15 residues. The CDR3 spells CASSLERSDTDTQYF. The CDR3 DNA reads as TGCGCCAGCAGCTTGGAGCGGAGTGACACAGATACGCAGTATTTT.

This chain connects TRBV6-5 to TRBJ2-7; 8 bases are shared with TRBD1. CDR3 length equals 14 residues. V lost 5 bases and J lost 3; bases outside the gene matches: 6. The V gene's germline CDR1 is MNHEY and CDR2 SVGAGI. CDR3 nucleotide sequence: TGTGCCAGCAGTAAGACGGACAGGGACTACGAGCAGTACTTC. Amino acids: CASSKTDRDYEQYF.

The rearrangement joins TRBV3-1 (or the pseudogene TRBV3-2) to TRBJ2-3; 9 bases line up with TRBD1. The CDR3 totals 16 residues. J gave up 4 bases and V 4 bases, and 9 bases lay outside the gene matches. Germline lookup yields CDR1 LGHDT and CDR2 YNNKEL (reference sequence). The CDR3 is CASSPPGQGLPDTQYF. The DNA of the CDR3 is TGTGCCAGCAGCCCTCCGGGACAGGGACTTCCAGATACGCAGTATTTT.

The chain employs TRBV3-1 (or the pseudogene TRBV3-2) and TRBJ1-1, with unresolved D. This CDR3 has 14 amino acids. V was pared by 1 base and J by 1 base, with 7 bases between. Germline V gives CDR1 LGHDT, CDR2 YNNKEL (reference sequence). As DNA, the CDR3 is TGTGCCAGCAGCCAAGGCCAGGCGAACACTGAAGCTTTCTTT. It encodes CASSQGQANTEAFF.

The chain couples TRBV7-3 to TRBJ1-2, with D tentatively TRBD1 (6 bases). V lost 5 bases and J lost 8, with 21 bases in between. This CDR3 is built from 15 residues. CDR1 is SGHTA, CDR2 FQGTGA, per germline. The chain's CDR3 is CASSPGGIGGGGYTF. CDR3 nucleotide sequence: TGTGCCAGCAGCCCCGGAGGGATCGGGGGGGGCGGCTACACCTTC.

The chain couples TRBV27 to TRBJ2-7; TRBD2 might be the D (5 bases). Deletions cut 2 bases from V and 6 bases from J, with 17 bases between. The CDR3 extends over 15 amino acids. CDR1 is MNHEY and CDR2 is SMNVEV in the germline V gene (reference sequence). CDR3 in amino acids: CASSLLGSRGREQYF. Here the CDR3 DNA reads TGTGCCAGCAGTTTACTTGGGTCCCGGGGTCGCGAGCAGTACTTC.

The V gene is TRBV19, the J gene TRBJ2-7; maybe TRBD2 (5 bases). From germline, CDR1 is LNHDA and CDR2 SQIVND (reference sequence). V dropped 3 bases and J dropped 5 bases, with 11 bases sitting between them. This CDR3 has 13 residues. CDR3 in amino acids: CASSMFRGNEQYF. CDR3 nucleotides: TGTGCCAGTAGTATGTTCAGAGGGAACGAGCAGTACTTC.

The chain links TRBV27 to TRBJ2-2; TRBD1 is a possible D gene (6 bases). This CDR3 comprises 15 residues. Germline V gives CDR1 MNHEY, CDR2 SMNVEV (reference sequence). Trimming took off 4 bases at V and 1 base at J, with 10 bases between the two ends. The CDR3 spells CASSSLTGNTGELFF. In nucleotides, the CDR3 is TGTGCCAGCAGTTCCTTGACAGGGAACACCGGGGAGCTGTTTTTT.

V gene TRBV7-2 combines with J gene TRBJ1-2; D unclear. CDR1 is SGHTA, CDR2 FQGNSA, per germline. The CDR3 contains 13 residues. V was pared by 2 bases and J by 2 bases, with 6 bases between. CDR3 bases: TGTGCCAGCAGCTTATCAGAAAACTATGGCTACACCTTC. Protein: CASSLSENYGYTF.